Sequencing of this T cell receptor (beta chain) was carried out in a study of early T cells in non-severe SARS-CoV-2 infection. Study details: Chains were not paired, and sequencing was done on bulk RNA from unsorted whole blood.

Unique molecular identifier tags were affixed to discrete cDNA molecules. TCRdb itself ran the 5' RACE reads through MiXCR, one entry per CDR3 protein. The table shows about 80,000 distinct CDR3 sequences, with around 12% occurring only once. Trimming pared 0 bases from V and 1 base from J, leaving 9 bases between. CDR1 is MNHNY, CDR2 SVGAGI, per germline (reference sequence). There are 15 residues in the CDR3. The receptor's source is an adult who was a healthcare worker with PCR-confirmed SARS-CoV-2 infection or an uninfected control (not recorded which). The donor label of this sample is uncertain. The chain couples TRBV6-6 to TRBJ1-1, with a tentative D call TRBD1 (5 bases). Here the sequenced sample was whole blood, taken at baseline. As DNA, the CDR3 is TGTGCCAGCAGTTACTCCCAAACAGGGAACACTGAAGCTTTCTTT. Amino acids: CASSYSQTGNTEAFF.